The source of this T cell receptor (beta chain) is a study of T cell responses to AZD1222 COVID-19 vaccine. Produced via immunoSEQ multiplex PCR; TCRdb's table is partial and in-frame only. In the table there are under 150,000 clones, 93% of which are singletons. Germline CDR1 is MNHEY and CDR2 is SVGEGT. Trimming removed 6 bases from V and 4 bases from J, with 17 bases in between. This CDR3 spans 15 amino acids. Study observations and caveats: Recipients of AZD1222 seropositive at baseline numbered only six or seven. Nearly half of spike-specific TCRs reportedly target variant regions that are unmutated in the B.1.351 and B.1.1.7 variants.

Comment on this clone: Its antigen remains unknown.

The gene calls are TRBV6-2 or TRBV6-3 and TRBJ2-3; D is possibly TRBD2 (5 bases). This receptor was obtained from an adult in good health. Sequencing was performed on peripheral blood, taken on day 0 of AZD1222 vaccination. The CDR3, as DNA: TGTGCCAGCAGCTCGGATTCCGGGGAGCCAGATACGCAGTATTTT. Translated: CASSSDSGEPDTQYF.